A single sample gave rise to the 8 T cell receptor beta chains below, sequenced in a study of radiotherapy plus CTLA-4 blockade in lung cancer. Sequencing was performed with immunoSEQ multiplex PCR; in TCRdb, only in-frame clones are kept and a portion is missing. In the table there are 35,000 to 40,000 clones, about 86% of which are singletons. The sequencing used peripheral blood, collected from a patient treated with radiotherapy plus ipilimumab. The receptor source for this set is a human donor with non-small cell lung cancer whose response to radiotherapy plus ipilimumab could not be evaluated.

The CDR3, as DNA: TGCGCCAGCAGCTTTCTAGCGAGCTCCTACAATGAGCAGTTCTTC. It specifies CASSFLASSYNEQFF. The chain employs TRBV5-1 and TRBJ2-1; a weak D match, TRBD2 (6 bases). Germline assignment: CDR1 SGHRS and CDR2 YFSETQ. V lost 2 bases and J lost 0, with 9 bases in between. The CDR3 is 15 amino acids.

The chain joins TRBV27 to TRBJ2-1; TRBD2 matches 9 bases. The V segment lost 8 bases and the J segment 7 bases; nucleotides outside the gene matches: 9. CDR3 length: 14 residues. Per the germline V gene, CDR1 is MNHEY and CDR2 is SMNVEV (reference sequence). The DNA of the CDR3 is TGTGCCAGCGGCGGGGGGGGGTTAGTGAATGAGCAGTTCTTC. Translating it yields CASGGGGLVNEQFF.

This clone was found once. The chain joins TRBV4-2 to TRBJ2-1; 15 nucleotides agree with TRBD2. The germline V gene has CDR1 LGHNA and CDR2 YNFKEQ. The CDR3 covers 20 residues. V lost 2 bases, J lost 9 bases, and 17 bases stayed unmatched. CDR3 bases: TGTGCCAGCAGCCAACATATTAGGACTAGCGGGGGGGCCCCAATCAGTGAGCAGTTCTTC. Translation: CASSQHIRTSGGAPISEQFF.

This clone occurred once. The CDR3 loop reads CAISVPKTGGGYTF. The CDR3 bases are TGTGCCATCAGTGTCCCGAAGACAGGGGGTGGCTACACCTTC. The rearrangement uses TRBV10-3 and TRBJ1-2; 9 bases map to TRBD1. J was trimmed by 7 bases and V by 4 bases; bases with no gene match: 7. CDR1 and CDR2 (germline): ENHRY, SYGVKD. This CDR3 is 14 amino acids long.

This clone has just a few counts. This chain joins TRBV7-2 and TRBJ2-3, with TRBD2 as a possible D gene (5 bases). CDR3 length: 12 amino acids. V was clipped by 5 bases and J by 6 bases, with 9 bases between them. Germline V gene lookup returns CDR1 SGHTA and CDR2 FQGNSA. This chain's CDR3 is CASSRRGDTQYF. The CDR3 DNA reads TGTGCCAGCAGCCGCCGAGGGGATACGCAGTATTTT.

This clone was seen only a few times. CDR3 region: CASSPTGLALGEQYF. The CDR3 coding sequence is TGTGCCAGCAGCCCAACGGGACTAGCTTTAGGAGAGCAGTACTTC. The chain carries TRBV7-9 and TRBJ2-7, with 9 positions matching TRBD2. Trimming took 5 bases from V and 7 from J; bases not matched to a gene: 12. The CDR3 has 15 amino acids. The V gene's germline CDR1 is SEHNR and CDR2 FQNEAQ (reference sequence).

The J gene is TRBJ2-1, the V gene TRBV28; D perhaps matches TRBD2 (6 bases). CDR1 MDHEN and CDR2 SYDVKM come from the germline V gene. V lost 6 bases and J 5 bases, leaving 11 bases between the germline ends. The CDR3 extends over 13 amino acids. The CDR3 here is CASRLGSNNEQFF. The CDR3 region has the DNA TGTGCCAGCAGACTCGGGAGTAACAATGAGCAGTTCTTC.

This clone is a singleton in its sample. This chain joins TRBV5-1 and TRBJ1-4, with a weak D call TRBD1 (5 bases). Per the germline V gene, CDR1 is SGHRS and CDR2 is YFSETQ. Trimming shortened V by 2 bases and J by 7 bases, and 12 bases separated the two germline ends. The CDR3 runs to 14 residues. The CDR3 nucleotides read TGCGCCAGCAGCTTCAGGGATTTTAGTGAAAAACTGTTTTTT. Amino acid sequence: CASSFRDFSEKLFF.